This TCR beta chain was identified during a study of identical twins. Notes on the study in general: Findings came from cross-sectional statistics, without long-term follow-up of donors.

All of the donors were Caucasians in good health. TCRdb recomputed calls from the 5' RACE reads with MiXCR, one row per CDR3 protein. The sample comprises 200,000 to 250,000 distinct CDR3 sequences, 6.5% to 8% of which are singletons, and roughly 15% rests with the top ten. This clonotype was seen ten or more times. The antigen is unknown. V gave up 3 bases and J gave up 8 bases, with 17 bases separating them. In germline, CDR1 is SGHTA, CDR2 FQGNSA. The CDR3 runs to 15 residues. This same sample was also part of a study on T cells expressing NK-cell markers. In that study: Once again these clonotypes came out on top in the CD3+CD56-NKG2C+ fraction of a few donors.

J is TRBJ1-5 and V is TRBV7-2, with D tentatively TRBD1 (5 bases). The source is a woman under 30 in good health. The specimen sequenced was CD8+ T cells sorted from blood. CDR3 nucleotide sequence: TGTGCCAGCAGCTTCACCGGGGCCCTGGTGGAGCCCCAGCATTTT. Protein sequence: CASSFTGALVEPQHF.